Following are 26 T cell receptor beta chains from one sample sequenced in a study of T cells in Graves' hyperthyroidism and ophthalmopathy. RNA transcripts gave rise to amplified TCR beta CDR3 regions. A set of HTBI primers served as the primers for a first-round RT-PCR of the TCR CDR3. Using its own MiXCR run on the multiplex PCR reads, TCRdb lists one record per CDR3 protein. Here the sample spans about 380,000 distinct CDR3 sequences, 18% being singletons. The sample consisted of blood. The receptors were sampled from a man in his late teens or twenties with Graves' ophthalmopathy.

The gene calls are TRBV5-8 and TRBJ1-2; D unclear. Germline V lookup: CDR1 SGHTS, CDR2 YDEGEE. CDR3 length: 17 residues. Trimming stripped 0 bases from V and 2 bases from J, with 17 bases between. The CDR3 loop is CASSLVVGTDLNYGYTF. CDR3 DNA sequence: TGTGCCAGCAGCTTGGTCGTAGGAACAGACCTAAACTATGGCTACACCTTC.

The rearrangement uses TRBV10-2 and TRBJ2-7, with 8 nucleotides matching TRBD1. The V gene's germline CDR1 is WSHSY and CDR2 SAAADI. CDR3 length: 13 amino acids. The V and J ends lost 6 bases and 4 bases, in that order; junction bases with no gene match: 5. This chain's CDR3 is CASRRDRRYEQYF. Written as DNA, the CDR3 is TGCGCCAGCAGGCGGGACAGGAGGTACGAGCAGTACTTC.

This clonotype has a handful of counts. The chain combines TRBV27 with TRBJ1-5; 8 bases match TRBD1. Germline V gene lookup returns CDR1 MNHEY and CDR2 SMNVEV (reference sequence). The trim removed 5 bases at V and 6 bases at J, leaving 6 bases unmatched. The CDR3 length is 14 residues. CDR3 bases: TGTGCCAGCAGTCCCCAGGGGGCTCGTCAGCCCCAGCATTTT. Translated, it gives CASSPQGARQPQHF.

Many counts were recorded for this clonotype. The rearrangement links TRBV5-1 to TRBJ1-1, with 7 bases fitting TRBD1. CDR1 and CDR2 from the germline V gene are SGHRS and YFSETQ. V shed 4 bases, J shed 2 bases, and the junction held 5 bases outside the gene matches. The CDR3 is made up of 14 amino acids. The CDR3 sequence is CASSRQGGNTEAFF. CDR3 DNA: TGCGCCAGCAGCCGTCAGGGGGGAAACACTGAAGCTTTCTTT.

This clonotype occurred many times. V gene TRBV5-1 combines with J gene TRBJ2-7; D is ambiguous. The V end lost 3 bases, the J end lost 3 bases, and 7 bases lay between the germline ends. CDR1 and CDR2 from the germline V gene are SGHRS and YFSETQ. The CDR3 loop spans 12 amino acids. The CDR3 is CASSSDRYEQYF. The CDR3 DNA is TGCGCCAGCAGCTCCGATCGCTACGAGCAGTACTTC.

This chain connects TRBV12-3 or TRBV12-4 to TRBJ2-1; TRBD1 matches 8 bases. V lost 2 bases, J lost 1 base, and 13 bases stayed unmatched. The CDR3 contains 19 residues. The CDR3 nucleotides are TGTGCCAGCAGTTTAAGGTTTCGCGGTGGGACAGGTTCCTACAATGAGCAGTTCTTC. This translates into CASSLRFRGGTGSYNEQFF.

This clonotype appeared many times. In nucleotides, the CDR3 is TGCGCCAGCAGTACGGCCAGCGGGGGGGCTGAGCAGTATTTT. Translation gives CASSTASGGAEQYF. This chain joins TRBV5-1 and TRBJ2-3; 10 bases align to TRBD2. CDR1 and CDR2 from the germline V gene are SGHRS and YFSETQ. The CDR3 extends over 14 amino acids. V was clipped by 5 bases and J by 11 bases; unmatched bases: 11.

This clonotype appeared a few times. The V gene is TRBV7-9, the J gene TRBJ2-7; D gene ambiguous. Germline values: CDR1 SEHNR, CDR2 FQNEAQ (reference sequence). V was clipped by 5 bases and J by 4 bases, with 12 bases between them. This CDR3 is 13 amino acids long. CDR3 nucleotide sequence: TGTGCCAGCAGCCCAGAGGAGTCTTACGAGCAGTACTTC. Amino acids: CASSPEESYEQYF.

This clonotype showed up just a few times. V is TRBV20-1 and J is TRBJ1-2, with D possibly TRBD1 on 5 matching bases. The CDR3 consists of 16 residues. CDR1 is DFQATT, CDR2 SNEGSKA, per germline (reference sequence). V was trimmed by 1 base and J by 8 bases, leaving 23 bases between them. The CDR3 loop reads CSARALVLGGGGGYTF. In DNA form, the CDR3 reads TGCAGTGCTAGAGCTCTTGTTCTCGGGGGTGGGGGAGGCTACACCTTC.

This rearrangement joins TRBV27 to TRBJ1-5; 11 bases fit TRBD1. The V and J ends lost 1 base and 5 bases, in that order; junction bases with no gene match: 7. CDR1 is MNHEY and CDR2 is SMNVEV in the germline V gene (reference sequence). The CDR3 extends over 17 amino acids. The CDR3 DNA reads TGTGCCAGCAGTTTATTTGGACAGGGGGCGCAGGATCAGCCCCAGCATTTT. This sequence encodes CASSLFGQGAQDQPQHF.

The rearrangement joins TRBV5-1 to TRBJ2-2; TRBD2 aligns across 14 bases. This CDR3 contains 16 residues. V trimming: 4 bases; J trimming: 4 bases; junction bases outside the gene matches: 3. Germline V gives CDR1 SGHRS, CDR2 YFSETQ. The CDR3 DNA sequence: TGCGCCAGCAGCCCCGGGACTAGCGGGGGCACCGGGGAGCTGTTTTTT. Amino acid sequence: CASSPGTSGGTGELFF.

This clonotype has a count of ten or more. V is TRBV5-1 and J is TRBJ1-2, with D unclear. Germline lookup yields CDR1 SGHRS and CDR2 YFSETQ. The CDR3 is made up of 15 amino acids. Trimming stripped 4 bases from V and 2 bases from J, with 15 bases between. The CDR3 DNA reads as TGCGCCAGCAGCGAACCGACACAGTCAAACTATGGCTACACCTTC. As protein: CASSEPTQSNYGYTF.

This clonotype came up many times. V is TRBV7-8 and J is TRBJ2-3, with TRBD2 identical over 10 bases. CDR1 is SGHVS, CDR2 FQNEAQ, per germline. The V and J ends lost 6 bases and 6 bases, in that order; junction bases with no gene match: 15. The CDR3 has 17 amino acids. The CDR3 bases are TGTGCCAGCAGTTCAGAACCGGAGCGGGGGGGCCTCGATACGCAGTATTTT. This sequence encodes CASSSEPERGGLDTQYF.

This clonotype was observed many times. The chain has TRBV15 and TRBJ2-5; 10 positions match TRBD1. The V gene's germline CDR1 is LNHNV and CDR2 YYDKDF (reference sequence). This CDR3 region has 16 residues. V was pared by 2 bases and J by 5 bases, with 8 bases of the junction left unmatched. The CDR3 loop reads CATSRQGQGYRETQYF. CDR3 sequence (DNA): TGTGCCACCAGCAGACAGGGACAGGGGTATCGGGAGACCCAGTACTTC.

This clonotype has a count of ten or more. The chain's CDR3 is CASSHRQGGQFF. CDR3 sequence (DNA): TGTGCCAGCAGCCATAGACAGGGCGGGCAGTTCTTC. The genes are TRBV7-6 and TRBJ2-1; 7 nucleotides match TRBD1. In germline, CDR1 is SGHVS, CDR2 FNYEAQ. Trimming took 5 bases from V and 12 from J; bases not matched to a gene: 7. The CDR3 is 12 residues long.

The chain has TRBV14 and TRBJ2-5, with 11 bases fitting TRBD2. Per germline, CDR1 SGHDN and CDR2 FVKESK. CDR3 length equals 18 residues. J lost 0 bases, V lost 2 bases, and 8 bases had no gene match. CDR3 in amino acids: CASSQSRGLAAYQETQYF. CDR3 nucleotide sequence: TGTGCCAGCAGCCAAAGTCGGGGACTAGCGGCGTACCAAGAGACCCAGTACTTC.

This clonotype has more than one count but fewer than ten. The gene calls are TRBV5-1 and TRBJ2-2; D is perhaps TRBD1 (6 bases). The CDR3 is made up of 14 amino acids. Trimming cost V 1 base and J 3 bases, with 7 bases left between them. Germline V gene data show CDR1 as SGHRS and CDR2 as YFSETQ. As DNA, the CDR3 is TGCGCCAGCAGCTTGAACAGGGACACCGGGGAGCTGTTTTTT. Protein: CASSLNRDTGELFF.

The genes are TRBV3-1 and TRBJ2-2, with 8 bases matching TRBD1. The CDR3 has 16 amino acids. Germline V gene lookup returns CDR1 LGHDT and CDR2 YNNKEL (reference sequence). V was pared by 4 bases and J by 2 bases, with 6 bases of the junction left unmatched. This CDR3 is CASSPRTGRNTGELFF. CDR3 bases: TGTGCCAGCAGCCCGCGGACAGGGAGAAACACCGGGGAGCTGTTTTTT.

The chain has TRBV27 and TRBJ1-5, with 7 bases identical to TRBD1. This CDR3 has 16 residues. The germline V gene has CDR1 MNHEY and CDR2 SMNVEV (reference sequence). After removal of 5 bases from V and 0 bases from J, the junction contained 7 bases not matched to a gene. CDR3 protein: CASSPRTGISNQPQHF. The DNA for the CDR3 is TGTGCCAGCAGTCCGCGGACAGGTATTAGCAATCAGCCCCAGCATTTT.

The rearrangement links TRBV20-1 to TRBJ1-2; 8 bases line up with TRBD1. The CDR3 extends over 15 amino acids. J gave up 3 bases and V 3 bases, and 9 bases lay outside the gene matches. The V gene's germline CDR1 is DFQATT and CDR2 SNEGSKA (reference sequence). In DNA form, the CDR3 reads TGCAGTGCTAGCACCCCAGGGGGCATCGACTATGGCTACACCTTC. This translates into CSASTPGGIDYGYTF.

This clonotype was seen repeatedly, ten times or more. V usage is TRBV27 and J usage is TRBJ1-1, with 7 nucleotides matching TRBD1. The CDR3 spans 14 residues. The V and J ends lost 6 bases and 1 base, in that order; junction bases with no gene match: 5. Germline assignment: CDR1 MNHEY and CDR2 SMNVEV (reference sequence). The chain's CDR3 is CASRRQGRNTEAFF. The DNA of the CDR3 is TGTGCCAGCAGGCGACAGGGACGGAACACTGAAGCTTTCTTT.

The rearrangement uses TRBV5-6 and TRBJ2-7, with 9 bases matching TRBD1. Germline CDR1 reads SGHDT; CDR2 reads YYEEEE. The junction had 6 bases not matched to a gene; V was cut back by 8 bases and J by 6 bases. CDR3 length: 12 residues. CDR3 coding DNA: TGTGCCAGTCGACAGGGGGGAGGCGAGCAGTACTTC. As protein: CASRQGGGEQYF. Combining the CDR3 with reference TRBV5-6 and TRBJ2-7 gives the whole variable domain DAGVTQSPTHLIKTRGQQVTLRCSPKSGHDTVSWYQQALGQGPQFIFQYYEEEERQRGNFPDRFSGHQFPNYSSELNVNALLLGDSALYLCASRQGGGEQYFGPGTRLTVT.

This clonotype came up a few times. The chain joins TRBV20-1 to TRBJ1-5, with 8 bases fitting TRBD1. The length of the CDR3 is 15 residues. J lost 5 bases, V lost 5 bases, and 11 bases had no gene match. The germline CDR1 and CDR2 sequences are DFQATT and SNEGSKA (reference sequence). The CDR3 loop reads CSAYTTGDPHQPQHF. For the CDR3, the DNA is TGCAGTGCTTACACGACAGGGGATCCCCATCAGCCCCAGCATTTT.

This clonotype came up a few times. J is TRBJ1-5 and V is TRBV2, with a weak D call TRBD1 (6 bases). This CDR3 comprises 16 residues. Trimming stripped 6 bases from V and 4 bases from J, with 19 bases between. Germline lookup yields CDR1 SNHLY and CDR2 FYNNEI. CDR3 nucleotide sequence: TGTGCCAGCAGGGGGGGGGGGGGCTTTGGGAATCAGCCCCAGCATTTT. Translating gives CASRGGGGFGNQPQHF.

This chain joins TRBV6-1 and TRBJ2-7, with 8 bases fitting TRBD1. From germline, CDR1 is MNHNS and CDR2 SASEGT. Trimming cost V 7 bases and J 5 bases; bases outside gene matches: 7. This CDR3 is built from 13 residues. CDR3 bases: TGTGCCAGCACGTCGACAGGGGCCCACGAGCAGTACTTC. It specifies CASTSTGAHEQYF.

This clonotype was counted a single time. The chain employs TRBV5-5 and TRBJ1-1, with 8 nucleotides matching TRBD1. The germline CDR1 and CDR2 sequences are SGHKS and YYEKEE (reference sequence). Trimming took 4 bases from V and 6 from J; bases not matched to a gene: 8. The CDR3 length is 14 residues. The CDR3 DNA sequence: TGTGCCAGCAGCCCAGGACAGGGATCAGCTGAAGCTTTCTTT. The encoded protein is CASSPGQGSAEAFF.